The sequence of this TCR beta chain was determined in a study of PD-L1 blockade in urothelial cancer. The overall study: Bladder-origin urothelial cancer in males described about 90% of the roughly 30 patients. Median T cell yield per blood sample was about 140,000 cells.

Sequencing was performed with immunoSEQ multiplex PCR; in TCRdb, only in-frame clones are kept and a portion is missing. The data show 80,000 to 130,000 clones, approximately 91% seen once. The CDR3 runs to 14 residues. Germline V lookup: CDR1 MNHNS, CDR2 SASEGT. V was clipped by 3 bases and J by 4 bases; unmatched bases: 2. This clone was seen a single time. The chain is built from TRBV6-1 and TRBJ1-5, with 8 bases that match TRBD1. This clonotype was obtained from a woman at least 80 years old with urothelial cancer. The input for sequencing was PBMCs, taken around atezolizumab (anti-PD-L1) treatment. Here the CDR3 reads CASSDRTGNQPQHF. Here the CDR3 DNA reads TGTGCCAGCAGTGACCGGACAGGGAATCAGCCCCAGCATTTT.